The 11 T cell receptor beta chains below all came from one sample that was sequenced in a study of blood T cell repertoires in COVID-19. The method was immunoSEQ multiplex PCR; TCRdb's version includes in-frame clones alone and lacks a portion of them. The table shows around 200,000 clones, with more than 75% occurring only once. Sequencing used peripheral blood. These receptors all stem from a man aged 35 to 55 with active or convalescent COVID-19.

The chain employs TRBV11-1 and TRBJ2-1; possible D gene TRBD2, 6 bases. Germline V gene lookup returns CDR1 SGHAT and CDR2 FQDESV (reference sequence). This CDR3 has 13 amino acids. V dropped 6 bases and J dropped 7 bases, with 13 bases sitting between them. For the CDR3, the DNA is TGTGCCAGCAGACCAAGGGCGGGGAATGAGCAGTTCTTC. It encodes CASRPRAGNEQFF.

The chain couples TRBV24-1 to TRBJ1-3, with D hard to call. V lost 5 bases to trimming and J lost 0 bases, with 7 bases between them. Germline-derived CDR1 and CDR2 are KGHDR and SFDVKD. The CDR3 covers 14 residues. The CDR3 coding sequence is TGTGCCACCAGTGCGGGGTCCTCTGGAAACACCATATATTTT. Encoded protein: CATSAGSSGNTIYF.

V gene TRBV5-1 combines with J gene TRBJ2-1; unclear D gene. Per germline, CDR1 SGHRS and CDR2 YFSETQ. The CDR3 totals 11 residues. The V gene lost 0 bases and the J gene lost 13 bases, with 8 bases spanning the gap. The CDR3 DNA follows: TGCGCCAGCAGCTTGGCTGGAGACCAGTTCTTC. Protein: CASSLAGDQFF.

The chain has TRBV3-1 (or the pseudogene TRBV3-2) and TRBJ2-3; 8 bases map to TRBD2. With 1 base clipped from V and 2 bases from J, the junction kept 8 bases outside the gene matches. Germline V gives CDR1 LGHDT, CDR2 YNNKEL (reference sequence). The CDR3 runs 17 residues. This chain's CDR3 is CASSQGWTGGNTDTQYF. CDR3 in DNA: TGTGCCAGCAGCCAAGGTTGGACGGGGGGGAACACAGATACGCAGTATTTT.

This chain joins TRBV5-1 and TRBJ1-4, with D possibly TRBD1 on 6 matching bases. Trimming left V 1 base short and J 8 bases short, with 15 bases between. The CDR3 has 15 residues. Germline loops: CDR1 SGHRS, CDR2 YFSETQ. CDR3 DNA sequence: TGCGCCAGCAGCTTGTACCAGGGGCGCGACGAAAAACTGTTTTTT. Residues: CASSLYQGRDEKLFF. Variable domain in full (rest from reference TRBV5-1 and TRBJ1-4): KAGVTQTPRYLIKTRGQQVTLSCSPISGHRSVSWYQQTPGQGLQFLFEYFSETQRNKGNFPGRFSGRQFSNSRSEMNVSTLELGDSALYLCASSLYQGRDEKLFFGSGTQLSVL.

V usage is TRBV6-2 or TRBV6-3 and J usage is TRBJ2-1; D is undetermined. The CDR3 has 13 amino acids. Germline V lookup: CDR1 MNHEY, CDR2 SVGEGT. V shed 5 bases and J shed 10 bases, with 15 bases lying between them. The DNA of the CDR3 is TGTGCCAGCAGTACACTATCGCCGCAAGAGCAGTTCTTC. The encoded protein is CASSTLSPQEQFF.

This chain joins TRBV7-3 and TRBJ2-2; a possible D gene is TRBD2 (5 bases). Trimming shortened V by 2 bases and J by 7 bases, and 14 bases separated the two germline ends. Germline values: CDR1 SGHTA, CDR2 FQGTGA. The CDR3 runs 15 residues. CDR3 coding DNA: TGTGCCAGCAGCTTATATAAGGACTTTGGCGGGGAGCTGTTTTTT. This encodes CASSLYKDFGGELFF.

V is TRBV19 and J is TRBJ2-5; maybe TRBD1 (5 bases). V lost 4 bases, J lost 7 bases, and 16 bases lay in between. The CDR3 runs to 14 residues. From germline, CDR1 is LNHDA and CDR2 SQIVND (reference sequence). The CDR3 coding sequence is TGTGCCAGTAGTAGGGCAGGGTCAAGGGGGACCCAGTACTTC. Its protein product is CASSRAGSRGTQYF.

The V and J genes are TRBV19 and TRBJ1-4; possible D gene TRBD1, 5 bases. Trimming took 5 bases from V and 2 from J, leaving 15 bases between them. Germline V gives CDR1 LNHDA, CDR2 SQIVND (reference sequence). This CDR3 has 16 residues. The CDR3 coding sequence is TGTGCCAGTAGTCCTATGGACATTAGGACTAATGAAAAACTGTTTTTT. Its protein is CASSPMDIRTNEKLFF. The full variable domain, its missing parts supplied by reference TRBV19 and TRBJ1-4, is DGGITQSPKYLFRKEGQNVTLSCEQNLNHDAMYWYRQDPGQGLRLIYYSQIVNDFQKGDIAEGYSVSREKKESFPLTVTSAQKNPTAFYLCASSPMDIRTNEKLFFGSGTQLSVL.

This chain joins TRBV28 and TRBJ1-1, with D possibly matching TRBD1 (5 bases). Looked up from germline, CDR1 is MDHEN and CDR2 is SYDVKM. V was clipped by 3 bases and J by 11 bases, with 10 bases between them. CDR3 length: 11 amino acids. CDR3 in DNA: TGTGCCAGCAGTTTTCCGGGGGGGGCTTTCTTT. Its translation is CASSFPGGAFF.

CDR3 nucleotides: TGTGCCAGCGTACCCTCGGCGGGGTGGGGCGATGAGCAGTTCTTC. Its protein product is CASVPSAGWGDEQFF. The chain links TRBV9 to TRBJ2-1, with D tentatively TRBD2 (6 bases). V gave up 7 bases and J gave up 8 bases, with 22 bases separating them. CDR3 size: 15 residues. CDR1 and CDR2 from the germline V gene are SGDLS and YYNGEE.